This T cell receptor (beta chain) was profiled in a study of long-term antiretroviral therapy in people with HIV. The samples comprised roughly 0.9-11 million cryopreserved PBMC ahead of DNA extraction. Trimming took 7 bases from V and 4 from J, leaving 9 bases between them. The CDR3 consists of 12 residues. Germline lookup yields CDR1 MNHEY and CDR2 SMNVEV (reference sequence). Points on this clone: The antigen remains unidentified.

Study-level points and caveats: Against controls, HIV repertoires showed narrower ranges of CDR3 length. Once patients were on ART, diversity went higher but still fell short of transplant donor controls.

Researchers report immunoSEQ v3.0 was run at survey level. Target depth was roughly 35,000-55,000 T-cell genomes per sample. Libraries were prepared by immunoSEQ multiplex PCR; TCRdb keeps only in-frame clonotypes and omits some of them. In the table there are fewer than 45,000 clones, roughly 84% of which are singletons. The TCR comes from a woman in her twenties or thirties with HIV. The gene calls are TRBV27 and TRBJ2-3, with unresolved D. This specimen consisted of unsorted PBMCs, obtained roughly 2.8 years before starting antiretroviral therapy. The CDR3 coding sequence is TGTGCCAGCATCGGTACGGCAGATACGCAGTATTTT. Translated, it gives CASIGTADTQYF.